A selection of T cell receptor beta chains follows, all from one sample in a study of blood T cells in healthy people across ages. TCRdb redid the calling of the 5' RACE reads with MiXCR, one entry per CDR3 protein. The sample carries roughly 1.5 million distinct CDR3 sequences, roughly 43% recorded once. The sequenced sample was blood. The source is a young woman in good health. Each CDR3 is given with its conserved first and last residue. A D gene is named only where the DNA matches it firmly. Not every row has a clone size; where given, it reads once, few, many or a size class.

V: TRBV27; D: -; size: -; J: TRBJ2-1; CDR3: CASSFRGGGYNEQFF; DNA: TGTGCCAGCAGTTTCCGGGGAGGAGGCTACAATGAGCAGTTCTTC
V: TRBV12-3/TRBV12-4; D: TRBD2; size: -; J: TRBJ2-5; CDR3: CASSLGLAGPETQYF; DNA: TGTGCCAGCAGTTTGGGACTAGCGGGTCCAGAGACCCAGTACTTC
V: TRBV6-2/TRBV6-3; D: -; size: -; J: TRBJ2-1; CDR3: CASSWEDISSYNEQFF; DNA: TGTGCCAGCAGTTGGGAGGATATCTCCTCCTACAATGAGCAGTTCTTC
V: TRBV4-1; D: -; size: -; J: TRBJ1-1; CDR3: CASSQVWGGNTEAFF; DNA: TGCGCCAGCAGCCAAGTTTGGGGAGGGAACACTGAAGCTTTCTTT
V: TRBV6-5; D: -; size: -; J: TRBJ2-7; CDR3: CASSYGAPGLSEQYF; DNA: TGTGCCAGCAGTTACGGAGCCCCAGGGTTGAGTGAGCAGTACTTC
V: TRBV15; D: -; size: few; J: TRBJ2-1; CDR3: CATSRVLGGYNEQFF; DNA: TGTGCCACCAGCAGAGTGTTGGGCGGGTACAATGAGCAGTTCTTC
V: TRBV28; D: -; size: few; J: TRBJ2-4; CDR3: CASSFYPPGDIQYF; DNA: TGTGCCAGCAGTTTTTATCCTCCCGGGGACATTCAGTACTTC
V: TRBV20-1; D: TRBD1; size: -; J: TRBJ1-1; CDR3: CSARGGLGQEMNTEAFF; DNA: TGCAGTGCTAGGGGAGGTCTCGGACAGGAGATGAACACTGAAGCTTTCTTT
V: TRBV7-9; D: -; size: -; J: TRBJ2-1; CDR3: CASSPAAGDLYNEQFF; DNA: TGTGCCAGCAGCCCCGCGGCAGGTGACCTCTACAATGAGCAGTTCTTC
V: TRBV10-3; D: TRBD1; size: -; J: TRBJ2-7; CDR3: CAISEGTARKYYNEQYF; DNA: TGTGCCATCAGTGAGGGGACAGCGAGAAAGTACTACAATGAGCAGTACTTC
V: TRBV27; D: -; size: once; J: TRBJ2-7; CDR3: CASSSKTDLYEQYF; DNA: TGTGCCAGCAGTTCGAAGACAGACCTCTACGAGCAGTACTTC
V: TRBV28; D: -; size: -; J: TRBJ1-2; CDR3: CASSSLGGRGDYGYTF; DNA: TGTGCCAGCAGTTCCCTGGGAGGAAGGGGTGACTATGGCTACACCTTC
V: TRBV18; D: TRBD1; size: -; J: TRBJ1-2; CDR3: CASSRTGDSNGYTF; DNA: TGTGCCAGCTCGCGGACAGGGGACTCCAATGGCTACACCTTC
V: TRBV7-9; D: -; size: -; J: TRBJ1-4; CDR3: CASSSPTGNANEKLFF; DNA: TGTGCCAGCAGCTCTCCCACAGGGAACGCTAATGAAAAACTGTTTTTT
V: TRBV29-1; D: -; size: few; J: TRBJ2-7; CDR3: CSVVGLMNSYEQYF; DNA: TGCAGCGTGGTTGGACTGATGAACTCCTACGAGCAGTACTTC
V: TRBV20-1; D: TRBD1; size: -; J: TRBJ2-3; CDR3: CSASPGDRATDTQYF; DNA: TGCAGTGCTAGTCCTGGGGACAGGGCCACAGATACGCAGTATTTT
V: TRBV10-3; D: -; size: -; J: TRBJ2-5; CDR3: CAISGRGDKQYF; DNA: TGTGCCATCAGTGGAAGGGGCGACAAGCAGTACTTC
V: TRBV6-5; D: -; size: -; J: TRBJ2-2; CDR3: CASSYLKVVGGTGELFF; DNA: TGTGCCAGCAGTTACCTAAAGGTCGTAGGAGGGACCGGGGAGCTGTTTTTT
V: TRBV4-3; D: -; size: -; J: TRBJ1-5; CDR3: CASSQGAGTVGSNQPQHF; DNA: TGCGCCAGCAGCCAAGGAGCAGGGACGGTGGGTAGCAACCAGCCCCAGCATTTT
V: TRBV12-3/TRBV12-4; D: TRBD2; size: -; J: TRBJ2-5; CDR3: CASTQFKPSGGASRQYF; DNA: TGTGCCAGCACCCAATTTAAGCCTAGCGGGGGGGCTAGTAGGCAGTACTTC
V: TRBV7-3; D: TRBD2; size: -; J: TRBJ2-3; CDR3: CASSFPSSGSWRDTQYF; DNA: TGTGCCAGCAGCTTTCCCTCTAGCGGGAGTTGGAGAGATACGCAGTATTTT
V: TRBV30; D: -; size: -; J: TRBJ2-3; CDR3: CAWSVKGVSTDTQYF; DNA: TGTGCCTGGAGTGTAAAGGGCGTAAGCACAGATACGCAGTATTTT
V: TRBV28; D: TRBD2; size: once; J: TRBJ2-7; CDR3: CASSGLADPYEQYF; DNA: TGTGCCAGCAGTGGACTAGCGGACCCCTACGAGCAGTACTTC
V: TRBV27; D: TRBD1; size: few; J: TRBJ2-7; CDR3: CASSLLTGAPLGQYF; DNA: TGTGCCAGCAGTTTATTGACAGGGGCCCCCCTCGGACAGTACTTC
V: TRBV20-1; D: -; size: few; J: TRBJ2-7; CDR3: CSVSRGGGPYEQYF; DNA: TGCAGTGTTTCGAGGGGCGGCGGCCCCTACGAGCAGTACTTC
V: TRBV12-5; D: -; size: few; J: TRBJ1-2; CDR3: CASGLFGGEANYGYTF; DNA: TGTGCTAGTGGTTTGTTTGGGGGCGAAGCTAACTATGGCTACACCTTC
V: TRBV4-1; D: TRBD2; size: once; J: TRBJ2-1; CDR3: CASSQVVSGGENGQFF; DNA: TGCGCCAGCAGCCAAGTAGTTAGCGGGGGGGAGAATGGGCAGTTCTTC
V: TRBV20-1; D: -; size: once; J: TRBJ2-1; CDR3: CSARDSGHEQFF; DNA: TGCAGTGCTAGAGACTCAGGCCATGAGCAGTTCTTC
V: TRBV9; D: TRBD1; size: few; J: TRBJ1-6; CDR3: CASSVSGQGRNSPLHF; DNA: TGTGCCAGCAGCGTTTCGGGACAGGGGAGGAATTCACCCCTCCACTTT
V: TRBV20-1; D: -; size: -; J: TRBJ2-4; CDR3: CSASLGGAKNIQYF; DNA: TGCAGTGCTAGCCTAGGAGGGGCCAAAAACATTCAGTACTTC
V: TRBV5-1; D: -; size: few; J: TRBJ2-1; CDR3: CASSWGMASTGRNEQFF; DNA: TGCGCCAGCAGCTGGGGGATGGCCTCGACGGGTAGGAATGAGCAGTTCTTC
V: TRBV20-1; D: -; size: -; J: TRBJ2-5; CDR3: CSARRTEGYQETQYF; DNA: TGCAGTGCTAGAAGGACGGAAGGGTACCAAGAGACCCAGTACTTC